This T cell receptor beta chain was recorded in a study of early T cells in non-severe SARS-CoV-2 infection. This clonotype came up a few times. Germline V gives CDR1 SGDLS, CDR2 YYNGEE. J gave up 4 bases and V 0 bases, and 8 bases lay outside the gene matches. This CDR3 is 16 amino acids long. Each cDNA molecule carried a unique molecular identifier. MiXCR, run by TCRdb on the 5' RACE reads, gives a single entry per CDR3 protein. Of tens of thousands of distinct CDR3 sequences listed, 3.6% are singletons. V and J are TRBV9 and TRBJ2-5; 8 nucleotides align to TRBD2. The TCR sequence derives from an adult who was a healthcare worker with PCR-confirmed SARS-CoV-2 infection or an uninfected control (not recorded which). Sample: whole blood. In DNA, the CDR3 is TGTGCCAGCAGCGTAGGTGGCGGGGGGATCCGAGAGACCCAGTACTTC. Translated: CASSVGGGGIRETQYF.